This T cell receptor beta chain emerged from a study of OX40 agonist ivuxolimab in advanced cancers. Study context: Partial responses were observed in three patients, of whom one had hepatocellular carcinoma and two had cutaneous melanoma. General study points: Blood T cells, both CD4+ and CD8+, expanded clonally by week 6 at 0.1 to 3.0 mg/kg. The antigen specificity of the peripheral T cells (those that were expanded) was not determined. On average, CD8+ T cells had more expanded clones than CD4+.

As concerns this clone: What it binds is not known.

Sequenced by immunoSEQ multiplex PCR; TCRdb stores in-frame clones only, minus some. The sample consists of some 58,000 clones, around 88% of them appearing once. The specimen was CD4+ or CD8+ T cells sorted from blood, collected in a trial of the OX40 agonist ivuxolimab. This TCR was recovered from an adult with an advanced solid tumor such as melanoma, head and neck, liver or kidney cancer.

CDR3 protein: CASSPPPVSYEQYF. The CDR3 bases are TGTGCCAGCTCACCTCCCCCCGTATCCTACGAGCAGTACTTC. V is TRBV18 and J is TRBJ2-7, with D unresolved. Trimming cost V 3 bases and J 1 base, with 10 bases left between them. Germline-derived CDR1 and CDR2 are KGHSH and LQKENI. The CDR3 has 14 residues.